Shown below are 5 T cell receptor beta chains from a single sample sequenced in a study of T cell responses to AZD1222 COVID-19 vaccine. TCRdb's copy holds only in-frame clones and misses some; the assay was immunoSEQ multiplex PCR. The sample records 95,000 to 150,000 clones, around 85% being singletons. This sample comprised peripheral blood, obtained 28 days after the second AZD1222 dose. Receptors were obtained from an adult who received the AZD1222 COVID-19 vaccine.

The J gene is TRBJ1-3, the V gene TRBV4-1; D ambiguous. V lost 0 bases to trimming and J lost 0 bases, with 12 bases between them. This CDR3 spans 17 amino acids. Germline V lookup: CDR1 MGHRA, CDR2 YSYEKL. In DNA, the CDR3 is TGCGCCAGCAGCCAAGATCCGATCAAGCGCTCTGGAAACACCATATATTTT. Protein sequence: CASSQDPIKRSGNTIYF.

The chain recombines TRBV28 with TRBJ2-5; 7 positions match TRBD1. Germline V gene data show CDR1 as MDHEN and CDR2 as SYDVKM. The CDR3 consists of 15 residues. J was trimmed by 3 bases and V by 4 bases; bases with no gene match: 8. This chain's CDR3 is CASSSPGQKKETQYF. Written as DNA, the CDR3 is TGTGCCAGCAGTTCACCGGGACAGAAGAAAGAGACCCAGTACTTC.

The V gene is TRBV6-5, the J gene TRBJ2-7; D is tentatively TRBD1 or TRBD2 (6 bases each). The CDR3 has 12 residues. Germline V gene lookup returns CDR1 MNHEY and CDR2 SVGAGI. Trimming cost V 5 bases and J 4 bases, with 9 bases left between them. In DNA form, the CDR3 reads TGTGCCAGCAGTAAGGGGGGATACGAGCAGTACTTC. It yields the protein CASSKGGYEQYF.

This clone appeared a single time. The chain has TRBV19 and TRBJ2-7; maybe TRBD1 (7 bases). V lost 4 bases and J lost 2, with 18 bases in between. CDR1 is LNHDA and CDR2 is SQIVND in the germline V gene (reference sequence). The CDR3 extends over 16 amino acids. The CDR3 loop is CASSTTGTSRTYEQYF. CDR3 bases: TGTGCCAGTAGTACGACAGGGACTTCCCGAACCTACGAGCAGTACTTC.

The CDR3 loop reads CASSHMGGSTGELFF. The DNA for the CDR3 is TGTGCCAGCAGCCACATGGGAGGGTCCACCGGGGAGCTGTTTTTT. J is TRBJ2-2 and V is TRBV11-3; the match to TRBD2 covers 7 bases. This CDR3 is 15 amino acids long. The junction had 7 bases not matched to a gene; V was cut back by 5 bases and J by 4 bases. Germline-derived CDR1 and CDR2 are SGHNT and YENEEA. Full variable domain (missing parts from reference TRBV11-3 and TRBJ2-2): EAGVVQSPRYKIIEKKQPVAFWCNPISGHNTLYWYLQNLGQGPELLIRYENEEAVDDSQLPKDRFSAERLKGVDSTLKIQPAELGDSAVYLCASSHMGGSTGELFFGEGSRLTVL.